This T cell receptor (beta chain) emerged from a study of vaccination and CD4 T cells after COVID-19. Study summary: Six males and four females constituted the convalescent cohort, two of whom were Hispanic. Participants, all vaccine recipients, received two doses of either BNT162b2 or mRNA-1273. The peptides that stimulated the cells were overlapping spike peptides from SARS-CoV-2, HCoV-NL63, HCoV-OC43 and HCoV-229E.

Oncomine TCR Beta short-read sequencing was applied to DNA from cultured CD4+ T cells. TCRdb processed the PCR reads anew with MiXCR; each CDR3 protein has one entry. In the table there are roughly 12,000 distinct CDR3 sequences, about 82% of which are singletons. This clonotype was counted only a few times. The antigen remains undetermined. Regarding the study as a whole: A nonsignificant rise from roughly 22 to 38 was seen in the median number of SARS-CoV-2-reactive clonotypes.

Sample treatment: approximately 9-day PBMC culture with coronavirus spike peptide pools or control peptides (ViraFEST assay). The J segment lost 1 base and the V segment lost 6 bases, leaving 13 bases of the junction unmatched. The length of the CDR3 is 16 residues. Looked up from germline, CDR1 is DFQATT and CDR2 is SNEGSKA (reference sequence). The sample was CD4+ T cells from blood, cultured in vitro. The J gene is TRBJ1-2, the V gene TRBV20-1; the match to TRBD1 covers 8 bases. The clonotype comes from a human donor who had recovered from COVID-19. The DNA for the CDR3 is TGCAGTGCCCTTCGAACGGGACAGGATTTTAACTATGGCTACACCTTC. Translating it yields CSALRTGQDFNYGYTF.